This is a list of T cell receptor beta chains from one sample in a study of T cell responses to AZD1222 COVID-19 vaccine. TCRdb's copy holds only in-frame clones and misses some; the assay was immunoSEQ multiplex PCR. The data hold 150,000 or so clones, with around 89% observed a single time. The sequenced sample was peripheral blood, obtained on day 0 of AZD1222 vaccination. These receptor sequences come from an adult in good health. CDR3s include the opening cysteine and the closing phenylalanine or tryptophan. A D gene is named only where the DNA matches it firmly. Size is stated for part of the rows, as once, few or many counts, or as a class when the clone is expanded.

J gene: TRBJ2-1; clone size: .; D gene: .; V gene: TRBV7-3; CDR3 protein: CASSLGGFYNEQFF; CDR3 DNA: TGTGCCAGCAGCTTAGGAGGCTTCTACAATGAGCAGTTCTTC
J gene: TRBJ1-2; clone size: .; D gene: .; V gene: TRBV28; CDR3 protein: CASSSPRRDEDGYTF; CDR3 DNA: TGTGCCAGCAGTTCCCCCCGCAGGGACGAAGATGGCTACACCTTC
J gene: TRBJ1-1; clone size: .; D gene: .; V gene: TRBV14; CDR3 protein: CASSRQETEAFF; CDR3 DNA: TGTGCCAGCAGCCGGCAGGAGACTGAAGCTTTCTTT
J gene: TRBJ1-5; clone size: .; D gene: .; V gene: TRBV19; CDR3 protein: CASSTDIQKPQHF; CDR3 DNA: TGTGCCAGTAGTACTGACATTCAGAAGCCCCAGCATTTT
J gene: TRBJ2-7; clone size: .; D gene: .; V gene: TRBV5-1; CDR3 protein: CASSLAPGEVYEQYF; CDR3 DNA: TGCGCCAGCAGCTTGGCACCAGGGGAGGTCTACGAGCAGTACTTC
J gene: TRBJ1-5; clone size: once; D gene: .; V gene: TRBV28; CDR3 protein: CASSSFTGDRSPPQHF; CDR3 DNA: TGTGCCAGCAGTTCCTTCACCGGAGACAGGAGTCCGCCCCAGCATTTT
J gene: TRBJ1-2; clone size: .; D gene: TRBD1; V gene: TRBV6-5; CDR3 protein: CASRKQGASGYTF; CDR3 DNA: TGTGCCAGCAGAAAACAGGGGGCCTCTGGCTACACCTTC
J gene: TRBJ2-2; clone size: .; D gene: .; V gene: TRBV5-3; CDR3 protein: CARSPQSWQGRPGELFF; CDR3 DNA: TGTGCCAGAAGCCCCCAGAGTTGGCAGGGGCGTCCCGGGGAGCTGTTTTTT
J gene: TRBJ1-5; clone size: .; D gene: .; V gene: TRBV7-6; CDR3 protein: CASSLAPDQPQHF; CDR3 DNA: TGTGCCAGCAGCTTAGCTCCGGATCAGCCCCAGCATTTT
J gene: TRBJ2-1; clone size: once; D gene: TRBD2; V gene: TRBV4-1; CDR3 protein: CASSQGLAAYNEQFF; CDR3 DNA: TGCGCCAGCAGCCAGGGACTAGCGGCTTACAATGAGCAGTTCTTC
J gene: TRBJ2-4; clone size: .; D gene: .; V gene: TRBV6-5; CDR3 protein: CASSYGVIQYF; CDR3 DNA: TGTGCCAGCAGTTACGGGGTCATTCAGTACTTC
J gene: TRBJ2-5; clone size: .; D gene: TRBD2; V gene: TRBV28; CDR3 protein: CASSSLFSAGGPRETQYF; CDR3 DNA: TGTGCCAGCAGTTCACTCTTTTCTGCGGGAGGGCCACGGGAGACCCAGTACTTC
J gene: TRBJ2-1; clone size: .; D gene: .; V gene: TRBV7-9; CDR3 protein: CASSRQEGNEQFF; CDR3 DNA: TGTGCCAGCAGTCGACAGGAAGGCAATGAGCAGTTCTTC
J gene: TRBJ2-1; clone size: .; D gene: TRBD1; V gene: TRBV7-2; CDR3 protein: CASSLDRAAYNEQFF; CDR3 DNA: TGTGCCAGCAGCTTGGACAGGGCGGCCTACAATGAGCAGTTCTTC
J gene: TRBJ2-7; clone size: once; D gene: .; V gene: TRBV7-2; CDR3 protein: CASSPRIGPNSYEQYF; CDR3 DNA: TGTGCCAGCAGCCCCCGTATAGGCCCGAACTCCTACGAGCAGTACTTC
J gene: TRBJ1-4; clone size: .; D gene: .; V gene: TRBV28; CDR3 protein: CASVTATNEKLFF; CDR3 DNA: TGTGCCAGCGTTACGGCAACTAATGAAAAACTGTTTTTT
J gene: TRBJ1-1; clone size: .; D gene: TRBD1; V gene: TRBV28; CDR3 protein: CASKGTGAPNTEAFF; CDR3 DNA: TGTGCCAGCAAGGGGACAGGGGCACCGAACACTGAAGCTTTCTTT
J gene: TRBJ2-7; clone size: few; D gene: TRBD1; V gene: TRBV5-4; CDR3 protein: CASTGNGQGTNSYEQYF; CDR3 DNA: TGTGCCAGCACCGGAAACGGACAGGGGACAAACTCCTACGAGCAGTACTTC
J gene: TRBJ2-7; clone size: few; D gene: TRBD2; V gene: TRBV2; CDR3 protein: CASTGTSGRGSEQYF; CDR3 DNA: TGTGCCAGCACTGGGACTAGCGGCCGCGGGAGCGAGCAGTACTTC
J gene: TRBJ2-1; clone size: .; D gene: .; V gene: TRBV27; CDR3 protein: CASRPRALIVSYNEQFF; CDR3 DNA: TGTGCCAGCAGACCCAGGGCTTTAATAGTTTCTTACAATGAGCAGTTCTTC
J gene: TRBJ1-6; clone size: few; D gene: TRBD1; V gene: TRBV5-6; CDR3 protein: CASSLGQGASNSPLHF; CDR3 DNA: TGTGCCAGCAGCCTGGGACAGGGGGCGAGCAATTCACCCCTCCACTTT
J gene: TRBJ2-5; clone size: .; D gene: TRBD1; V gene: TRBV27; CDR3 protein: CASSLTGAVGTQYF; CDR3 DNA: TGTGCCAGCAGTTTGACAGGGGCGGTCGGGACCCAGTACTTC
J gene: TRBJ2-1; clone size: .; D gene: .; V gene: TRBV24-1; CDR3 protein: CATSDSWRGNEQFF; CDR3 DNA: TGTGCCACCAGTGATTCCTGGAGAGGCAATGAGCAGTTCTTC
J gene: TRBJ2-1; clone size: .; D gene: .; V gene: TRBV19; CDR3 protein: CASSKGVDSYNEQFF; CDR3 DNA: TGTGCCAGTAGCAAAGGCGTGGACTCCTACAATGAGCAGTTCTTC
J gene: TRBJ1-1; clone size: .; D gene: .; V gene: TRBV5-6; CDR3 protein: CASSPPRRAAEAFF; CDR3 DNA: TGTGCCAGCAGCCCCCCTCGGAGGGCGGCTGAAGCTTTCTTT
J gene: TRBJ2-7; clone size: .; D gene: TRBD1; V gene: TRBV30; CDR3 protein: CAWSAIDRDSYEQYF; CDR3 DNA: TGTGCCTGGAGTGCCATAGACAGGGACTCCTACGAGCAGTACTTC
J gene: TRBJ1-5; clone size: .; D gene: .; V gene: TRBV25-1; CDR3 protein: CASSDGTRAHQPQHF; CDR3 DNA: TGTGCCAGCAGTGACGGGACACGGGCTCATCAGCCCCAGCATTTT
J gene: TRBJ1-2; clone size: once; D gene: .; V gene: TRBV4-3; CDR3 protein: CASSPRTSNYGYTF; CDR3 DNA: TGCGCCAGCAGCCCCAGGACGTCTAACTATGGCTACACCTTC
J gene: TRBJ2-7; clone size: .; D gene: .; V gene: TRBV15; CDR3 protein: CATSREITYEQYF; CDR3 DNA: TGTGCCACCAGCAGAGAGATCACCTACGAGCAGTACTTC
J gene: TRBJ1-1; clone size: .; D gene: .; V gene: TRBV30; CDR3 protein: CAWSPDRMNTEAFF; CDR3 DNA: TGTGCCTGGAGCCCCGACAGGATGAACACTGAAGCTTTCTTT
J gene: TRBJ1-5; clone size: .; D gene: .; V gene: TRBV12-3/TRBV12-4; CDR3 protein: CASSFMGHQPQHF; CDR3 DNA: TGTGCCAGCAGTTTTATGGGTCATCAGCCCCAGCATTTT
J gene: TRBJ1-2; clone size: once; D gene: .; V gene: TRBV10-3; CDR3 protein: CAISDTTKGGGYTF; CDR3 DNA: TGTGCCATCAGTGACACAACTAAAGGAGGTGGCTACACCTTC
J gene: TRBJ1-2; clone size: .; D gene: TRBD1; V gene: TRBV30; CDR3 protein: CAWIQPGQGNYGYTF; CDR3 DNA: TGTGCCTGGATTCAGCCGGGACAGGGGAACTATGGCTACACCTTC
J gene: TRBJ2-5; clone size: .; D gene: TRBD1; V gene: TRBV7-9; CDR3 protein: CASSEQGARETQYF; CDR3 DNA: TGTGCCAGCAGCGAACAGGGGGCGCGGGAGACCCAGTACTTC
J gene: TRBJ2-5; clone size: .; D gene: .; V gene: TRBV6-5; CDR3 protein: CASSLQGPTLAQYF; CDR3 DNA: TGTGCCAGCAGTCTACAGGGTCCTACTTTGGCCCAGTACTTC
J gene: TRBJ2-5; clone size: .; D gene: .; V gene: TRBV5-4; CDR3 protein: CASSARSEDTQYF; CDR3 DNA: TGTGCCAGCAGCGCCCGCTCCGAGGATACCCAGTACTTC
J gene: TRBJ2-1; clone size: few; D gene: .; V gene: TRBV15; CDR3 protein: CATSTKYNEQFF; CDR3 DNA: TGTGCCACCAGCACCAAGTACAATGAGCAGTTCTTC
J gene: TRBJ1-1; clone size: .; D gene: .; V gene: TRBV6-5; CDR3 protein: CASRISTGTGTEAFF; CDR3 DNA: TGTGCCAGCAGAATTTCGACGGGGACGGGGACTGAAGCTTTCTTT
J gene: TRBJ1-1; clone size: once; D gene: .; V gene: TRBV7-8; CDR3 protein: CASSRTEVNTEAFF; CDR3 DNA: TGTGCCAGCAGTAGGACAGAAGTGAACACTGAAGCTTTCTTT
J gene: TRBJ1-1; clone size: .; D gene: .; V gene: TRBV28; CDR3 protein: CASSLLRETEAFF; CDR3 DNA: TGTGCCAGCAGTTTACTTAGGGAAACTGAAGCTTTCTTT
J gene: TRBJ2-7; clone size: .; D gene: TRBD1; V gene: TRBV29-1; CDR3 protein: CSVGHHGTGLYEQYF; CDR3 DNA: TGCAGCGTTGGACATCACGGGACAGGGCTCTACGAGCAGTACTTC
J gene: TRBJ1-4; clone size: .; D gene: .; V gene: TRBV5-5; CDR3 protein: CASTAKASTNEKLFF; CDR3 DNA: TGTGCCAGCACCGCTAAGGCTTCAACTAATGAAAAACTGTTTTTT
J gene: TRBJ2-7; clone size: .; D gene: .; V gene: TRBV12-3/TRBV12-4; CDR3 protein: CASSPGERKYF; CDR3 DNA: TGTGCCAGCAGCCCCGGGGAGCGGAAGTACTTC
J gene: TRBJ1-5; clone size: .; D gene: .; V gene: TRBV20-1; CDR3 protein: CSASSGLSERPQHF; CDR3 DNA: TGCAGTGCTAGTTCTGGACTGAGCGAGAGGCCCCAGCATTTT
J gene: TRBJ2-7; clone size: .; D gene: TRBD2; V gene: TRBV5-1; CDR3 protein: CASKRAGGFGGYEQYF; CDR3 DNA: TGCGCCAGCAAGCGGGCGGGGGGCTTTGGAGGCTACGAGCAGTACTTC
J gene: TRBJ1-2; clone size: once; D gene: .; V gene: TRBV5-1; CDR3 protein: CASSLGYYPISYTF; CDR3 DNA: TGCGCCAGCAGCTTGGGGTATTACCCTATAAGCTACACCTTC
J gene: TRBJ1-2; clone size: few; D gene: .; V gene: TRBV10-3; CDR3 protein: CAISESNIGYFNYGYTF; CDR3 DNA: TGTGCCATCAGTGAGTCGAACATAGGTTATTTTAACTATGGCTACACCTTC
J gene: TRBJ2-1; clone size: .; D gene: .; V gene: TRBV29-1; CDR3 protein: CSVGWPPRDEQFF; CDR3 DNA: TGCAGCGTTGGGTGGCCACCCCGGGATGAGCAGTTCTTC
J gene: TRBJ1-1; clone size: once; D gene: TRBD1; V gene: TRBV28; CDR3 protein: CASRRTGDNTEAFF; CDR3 DNA: TGTGCCAGCAGACGTACAGGGGACAACACTGAAGCTTTCTTT
J gene: TRBJ2-5; clone size: few; D gene: .; V gene: TRBV7-8; CDR3 protein: CASSLVGIANQETQYF; CDR3 DNA: TGTGCCAGCAGCTTAGTCGGGATAGCGAATCAAGAGACCCAGTACTTC
J gene: TRBJ2-5; clone size: .; D gene: TRBD1; V gene: TRBV5-6; CDR3 protein: CASSLPGTGGSETQYF; CDR3 DNA: TGTGCCAGCAGTCTGCCCGGGACAGGGGGTAGCGAGACCCAGTACTTC
J gene: TRBJ2-1; clone size: .; D gene: TRBD1; V gene: TRBV6-5; CDR3 protein: CASSYSGTGGNEQFF; CDR3 DNA: TGTGCCAGCAGTTACTCCGGGACAGGGGGAAATGAGCAGTTCTTC
J gene: TRBJ1-1; clone size: .; D gene: .; V gene: TRBV28; CDR3 protein: CASRTEGRMNTEAFF; CDR3 DNA: TGTGCCAGCAGGACCGAGGGCCGTATGAACACTGAAGCTTTCTTT
J gene: TRBJ2-5; clone size: .; D gene: TRBD2; V gene: TRBV27; CDR3 protein: CASSLRASGSRGETQYF; CDR3 DNA: TGTGCCAGCAGTTTACGGGCTAGCGGGAGTCGGGGAGAGACCCAGTACTTC
J gene: TRBJ1-2; clone size: .; D gene: TRBD1; V gene: TRBV5-1; CDR3 protein: CASSLGQGVLNGYTF; CDR3 DNA: TGCGCCAGCAGCTTGGGCCAGGGGGTTCTCAATGGCTACACCTTC
J gene: TRBJ1-4; clone size: .; D gene: .; V gene: TRBV9; CDR3 protein: CASSVEAAFEGNEKLFF; CDR3 DNA: TGTGCCAGCAGCGTAGAGGCGGCGTTTGAGGGAAATGAAAAACTGTTTTTT
J gene: TRBJ2-7; clone size: .; D gene: .; V gene: TRBV2; CDR3 protein: CASRVTYEQYF; CDR3 DNA: TGTGCCAGCCGAGTAACCTACGAGCAGTACTTC
J gene: TRBJ1-5; clone size: .; D gene: .; V gene: TRBV12-5; CDR3 protein: CASGLKVGQQPQHF; CDR3 DNA: TGTGCTAGTGGTTTGAAGGTAGGGCAGCAGCCCCAGCATTTT
J gene: TRBJ1-2; clone size: once; D gene: TRBD1; V gene: TRBV11-3; CDR3 protein: CASSYTGVEGGYTF; CDR3 DNA: TGTGCCAGCAGCTACACAGGGGTGGAAGGTGGCTACACCTTC